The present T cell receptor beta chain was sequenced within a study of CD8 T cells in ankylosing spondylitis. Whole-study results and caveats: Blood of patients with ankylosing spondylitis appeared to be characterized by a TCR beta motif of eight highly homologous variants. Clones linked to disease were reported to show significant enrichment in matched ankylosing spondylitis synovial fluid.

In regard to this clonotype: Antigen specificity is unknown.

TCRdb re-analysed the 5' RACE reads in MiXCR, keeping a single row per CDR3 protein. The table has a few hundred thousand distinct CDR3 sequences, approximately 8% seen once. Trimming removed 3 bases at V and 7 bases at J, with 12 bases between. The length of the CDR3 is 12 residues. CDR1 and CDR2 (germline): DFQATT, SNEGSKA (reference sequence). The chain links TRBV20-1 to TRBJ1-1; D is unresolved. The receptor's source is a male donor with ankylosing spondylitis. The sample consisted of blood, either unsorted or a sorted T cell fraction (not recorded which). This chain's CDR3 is CSASSSVVEAFF. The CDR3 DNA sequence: TGCAGTGCTAGTTCGTCCGTAGTTGAAGCTTTCTTT.